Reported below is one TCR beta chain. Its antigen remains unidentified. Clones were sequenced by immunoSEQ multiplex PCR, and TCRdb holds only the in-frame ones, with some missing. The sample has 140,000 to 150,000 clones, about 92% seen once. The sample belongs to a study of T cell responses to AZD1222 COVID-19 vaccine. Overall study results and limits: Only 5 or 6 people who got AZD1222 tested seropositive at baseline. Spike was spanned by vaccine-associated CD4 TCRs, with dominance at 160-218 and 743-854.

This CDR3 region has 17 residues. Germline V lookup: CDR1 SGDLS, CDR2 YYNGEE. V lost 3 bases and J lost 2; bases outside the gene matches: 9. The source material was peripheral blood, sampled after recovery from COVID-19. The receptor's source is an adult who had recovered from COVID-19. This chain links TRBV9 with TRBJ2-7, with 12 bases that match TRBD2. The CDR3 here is CASSATDGLAGPYEQYF. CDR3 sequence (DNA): TGTGCCAGCAGCGCGACCGATGGACTAGCGGGGCCCTACGAGCAGTACTTC.